This TCR beta chain stems from a study of cytomegalovirus exposure and HLA in healthy donors. This clone appeared a single time. In the PCR, 60 Vbeta and 13 Jbeta primers were used. The protocol was immunoSEQ multiplex PCR, while the TCRdb copy is restricted to in-frame clones and leaves out a portion. The table shows some 140,000 clones, with roughly 85% occurring only once. The clonotype originates from a man in his forties in good health and CMV-seropositive. Sequences were obtained from PBMCs.

The CDR3 loop is CASSMSDNEQFF. The CDR3 DNA is TGTGCCAGTAGTATGAGCGACAATGAGCAGTTCTTC. The gene calls are TRBV19 and TRBJ2-1; the D is unclear. The germline V gene encodes CDR1 LNHDA and CDR2 SQIVND (reference sequence). V lost 3 bases and J 5 bases, leaving 5 bases between the germline ends. The CDR3 contains 12 residues.